The present TCR beta chain was sequenced within a study of blood T cell repertoires in COVID-19. The assay was immunoSEQ multiplex PCR, and TCRdb's table has in-frame clones only and misses some. The data hold roughly 77,000 clones, with approximately 90% observed a single time. The sample was peripheral blood. The receptor comes from a man in his forties or fifties with active COVID-19.

CDR3 loop: CASTPQDGELFF. The CDR3 nucleotides read TGTGCCAGCACCCCTCAGGACGGGGAGCTGTTTTTT. The V call is TRBV28, the J call TRBJ2-2, with D unclear. The CDR3 is 12 amino acids. Germline CDR1 is MDHEN and CDR2 is SYDVKM. Trimming removed 7 bases from V and 7 bases from J, with 10 bases in between.